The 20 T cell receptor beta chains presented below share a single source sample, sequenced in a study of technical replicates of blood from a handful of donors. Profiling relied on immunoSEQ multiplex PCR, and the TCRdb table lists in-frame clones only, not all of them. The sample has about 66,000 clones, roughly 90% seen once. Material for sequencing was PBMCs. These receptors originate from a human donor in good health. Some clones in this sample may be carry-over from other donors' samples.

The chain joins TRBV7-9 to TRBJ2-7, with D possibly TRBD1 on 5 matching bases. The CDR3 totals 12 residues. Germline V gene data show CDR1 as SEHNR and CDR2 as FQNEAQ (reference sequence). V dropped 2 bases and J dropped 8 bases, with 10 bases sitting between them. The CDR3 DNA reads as TGTGCCAGCAGCTTACCCGACAGCCAGCAGTACTTC. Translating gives CASSLPDSQQYF.

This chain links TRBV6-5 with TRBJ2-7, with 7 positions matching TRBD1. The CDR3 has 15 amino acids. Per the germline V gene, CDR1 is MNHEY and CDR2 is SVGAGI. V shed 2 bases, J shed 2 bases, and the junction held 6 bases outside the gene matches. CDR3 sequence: CASSYGQGVPYEQYF. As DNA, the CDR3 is TGTGCCAGCAGTTACGGGCAGGGGGTCCCCTACGAGCAGTACTTC.

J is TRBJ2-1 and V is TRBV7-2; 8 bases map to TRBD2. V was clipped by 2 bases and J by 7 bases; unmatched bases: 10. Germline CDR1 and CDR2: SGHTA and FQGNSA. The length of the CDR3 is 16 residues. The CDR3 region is CASSLSPSGRGNEQFF. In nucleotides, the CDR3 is TGTGCCAGCAGCTTAAGTCCCAGCGGGAGAGGGAATGAGCAGTTCTTC.

The CDR3 DNA reads as TGTGCCATCACGAGCTCTGGAAACACCATATATTTT. Protein sequence: CAITSSGNTIYF. The J gene is TRBJ1-3, the V gene TRBV10-3; D call uncertain. The CDR3 runs 12 residues. V was cut by 7 bases and J by 0 bases, with 4 bases left in between. Germline V gene data show CDR1 as ENHRY and CDR2 as SYGVKD.

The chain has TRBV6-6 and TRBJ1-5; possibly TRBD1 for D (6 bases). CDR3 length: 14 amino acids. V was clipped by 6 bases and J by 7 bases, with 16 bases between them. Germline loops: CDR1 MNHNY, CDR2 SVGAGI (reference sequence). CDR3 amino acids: CASSPYQGTQPQHF. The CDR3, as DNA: TGTGCCAGCAGCCCCTATCAGGGGACCCAGCCCCAGCATTTT.

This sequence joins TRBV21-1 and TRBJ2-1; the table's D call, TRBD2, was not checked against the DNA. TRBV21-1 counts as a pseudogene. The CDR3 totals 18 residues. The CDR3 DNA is TGTGCCAGCAGCAAAGAGGTCGACACCATGGACTCTGACAATGAGCAGTTCTTC. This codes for CASSKEVDTMDSDNEQFF.

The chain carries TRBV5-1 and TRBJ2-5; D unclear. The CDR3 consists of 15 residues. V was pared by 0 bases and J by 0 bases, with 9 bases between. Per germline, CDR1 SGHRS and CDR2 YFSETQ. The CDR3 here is CASSLGSADQETQYF. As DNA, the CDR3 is TGCGCCAGCAGCTTGGGTTCGGCGGACCAAGAGACCCAGTACTTC.

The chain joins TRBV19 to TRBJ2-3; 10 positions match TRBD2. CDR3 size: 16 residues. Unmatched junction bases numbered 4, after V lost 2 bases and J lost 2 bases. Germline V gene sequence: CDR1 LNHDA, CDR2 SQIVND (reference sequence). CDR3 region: CASSINLAGATDTQYF. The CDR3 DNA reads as TGTGCCAGTAGTATAAACCTAGCGGGAGCCACAGATACGCAGTATTTT.

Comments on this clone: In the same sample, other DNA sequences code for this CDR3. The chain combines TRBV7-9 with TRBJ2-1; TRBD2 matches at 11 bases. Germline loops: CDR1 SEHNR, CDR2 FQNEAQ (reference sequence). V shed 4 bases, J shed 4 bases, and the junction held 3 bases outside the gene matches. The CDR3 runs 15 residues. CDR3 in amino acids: CASSSGTSGYNEQFF. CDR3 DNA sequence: TGTGCCAGCAGCTCCGGGACTAGCGGATACAATGAGCAGTTCTTC. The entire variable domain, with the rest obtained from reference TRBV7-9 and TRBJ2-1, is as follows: DTGVSQNPRHKITKRGQNVTFRCDPISEHNRLYWYRQTLGQGPEFLTYFQNEAQLEKSRLLSDRFSAERPKGSFSTLEIQRTEQGDSAMYLCASSSGTSGYNEQFFGPGTRLTVL.

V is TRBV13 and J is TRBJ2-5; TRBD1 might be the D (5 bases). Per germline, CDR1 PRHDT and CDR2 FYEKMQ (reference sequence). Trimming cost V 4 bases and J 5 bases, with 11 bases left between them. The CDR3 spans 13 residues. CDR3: CASSWQGDETQYF. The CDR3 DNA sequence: TGTGCCAGCAGCTGGCAGGGTGATGAGACCCAGTACTTC.

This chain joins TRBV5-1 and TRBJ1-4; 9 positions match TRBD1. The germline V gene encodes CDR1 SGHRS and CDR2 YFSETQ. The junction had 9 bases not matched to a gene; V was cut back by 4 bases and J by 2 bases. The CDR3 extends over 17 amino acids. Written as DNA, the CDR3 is TGCGCCAGCAGCCCCACAGGGGGCTGGGGTACTAATGAAAAACTGTTTTTT. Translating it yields CASSPTGGWGTNEKLFF.

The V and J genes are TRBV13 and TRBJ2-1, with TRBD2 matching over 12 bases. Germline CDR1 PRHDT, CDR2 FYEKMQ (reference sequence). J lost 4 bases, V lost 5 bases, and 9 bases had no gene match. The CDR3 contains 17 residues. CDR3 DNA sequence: TGTGCCAGCAGCCCGGACTCACTAGCGGGGGGATACAATGAGCAGTTCTTC. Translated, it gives CASSPDSLAGGYNEQFF.

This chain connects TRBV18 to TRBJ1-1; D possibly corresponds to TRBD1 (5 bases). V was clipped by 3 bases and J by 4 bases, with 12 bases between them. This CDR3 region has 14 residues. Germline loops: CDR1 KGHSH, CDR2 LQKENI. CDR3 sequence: CASSPLTGSTEAFF. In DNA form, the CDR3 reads TGTGCCAGCTCACCGCTAACAGGATCCACTGAAGCTTTCTTT. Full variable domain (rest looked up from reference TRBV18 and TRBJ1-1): NAGVMQNPRHLVRRRGQEARLRCSPMKGHSHVYWYRQLPEEGLKFMVYLQKENIIDESGMPKERFSAEFPKEGPSILRIQQVVRGDSAAYFCASSPLTGSTEAFFGQGTRLTVV.

The CDR3 region is CASRPRTSREQYF. The CDR3 coding sequence is TGTGCCAGCAGACCCAGGACTAGTAGAGAGCAGTACTTC. The rearrangement joins TRBV2 to TRBJ2-7; 7 positions agree with TRBD2. V was pared by 6 bases and J by 7 bases, with 9 bases of the junction left unmatched. This CDR3 has 13 amino acids. Germline loops: CDR1 SNHLY, CDR2 FYNNEI.

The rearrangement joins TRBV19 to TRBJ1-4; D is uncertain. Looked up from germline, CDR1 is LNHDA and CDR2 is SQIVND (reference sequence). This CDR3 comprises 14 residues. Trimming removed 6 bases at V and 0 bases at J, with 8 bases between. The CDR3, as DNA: TGTGCCAGTAGCCTACTTGCAACTAATGAAAAACTGTTTTTT. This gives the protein CASSLLATNEKLFF. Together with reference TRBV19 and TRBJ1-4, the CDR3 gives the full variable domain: DGGITQSPKYLFRKEGQNVTLSCEQNLNHDAMYWYRQDPGQGLRLIYYSQIVNDFQKGDIAEGYSVSREKKESFPLTVTSAQKNPTAFYLCASSLLATNEKLFFGSGTQLSVL.

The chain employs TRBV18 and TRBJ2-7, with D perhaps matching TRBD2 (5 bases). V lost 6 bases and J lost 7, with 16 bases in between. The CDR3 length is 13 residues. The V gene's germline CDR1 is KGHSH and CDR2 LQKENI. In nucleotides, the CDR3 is TGTGCCAGCTCGGAGCTCAACGGACTTGAGCAGTACTTC. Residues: CASSELNGLEQYF.

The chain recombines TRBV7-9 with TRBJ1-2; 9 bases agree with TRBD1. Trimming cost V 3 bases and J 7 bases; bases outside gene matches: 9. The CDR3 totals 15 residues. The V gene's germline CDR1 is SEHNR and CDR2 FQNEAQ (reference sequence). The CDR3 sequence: CASSFWDRASGGYTF. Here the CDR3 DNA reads TGTGCCAGCAGCTTTTGGGACAGGGCATCTGGTGGCTACACCTTC. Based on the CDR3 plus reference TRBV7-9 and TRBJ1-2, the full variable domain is DTGVSQNPRHKITKRGQNVTFRCDPISEHNRLYWYRQTLGQGPEFLTYFQNEAQLEKSRLLSDRFSAERPKGSFSTLEIQRTEQGDSAMYLCASSFWDRASGGYTFGSGTRLTVV.

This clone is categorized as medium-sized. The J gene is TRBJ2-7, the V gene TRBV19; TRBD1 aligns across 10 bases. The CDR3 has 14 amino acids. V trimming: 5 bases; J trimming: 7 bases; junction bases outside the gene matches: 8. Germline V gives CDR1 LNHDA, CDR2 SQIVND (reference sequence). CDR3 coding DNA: TGTGCCAGTAGTCGGACAGGGGGAACATTGGAGCAGTACTTC. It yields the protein CASSRTGGTLEQYF.

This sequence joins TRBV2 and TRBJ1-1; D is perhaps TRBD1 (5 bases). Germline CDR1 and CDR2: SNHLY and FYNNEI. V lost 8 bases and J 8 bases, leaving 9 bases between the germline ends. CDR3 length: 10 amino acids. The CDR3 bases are TGTGCCAGCTTGCGACAGGAAGCTTTCTTT. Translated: CASLRQEAFF.

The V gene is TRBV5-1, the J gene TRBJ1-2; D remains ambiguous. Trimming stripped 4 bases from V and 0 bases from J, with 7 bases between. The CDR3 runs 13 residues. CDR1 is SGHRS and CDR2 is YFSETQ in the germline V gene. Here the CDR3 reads CASSRESNYGYTF. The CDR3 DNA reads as TGCGCCAGCAGCCGGGAGTCTAACTATGGCTACACCTTC.